This T cell receptor (beta chain) was obtained from a study of blood T cell repertoires in COVID-19 (dated by TCRdb to 2018 to 2020). Some background on the complete study: Samples covering the acute and convalescent phases of COVID-19 were provided by collaborators in the United States, Italy and Spain. Deeply sampled blood TCRbeta repertoires from subjects exposed to, actively infected with, or recovered from COVID-19 were included in the dataset. The samples were drawn from two sources: the first 160 participants of the ongoing ImmuneRACE study, and 1,200 or so subjects contributed by 6 global collaborators. The repertoires were made available in a free public database intended to serve as a resource for research on the immune response to SARS-CoV-2. The prospective study material was composed of cDNA or gDNA derived from T cells, B-cell-depleted T cells, or PBMCs. Where HLA class I and class II types were available, the types were taken from metadata supplied by the sample provider, not from assay-based typing. Nearly every sample came with metadata listing a de-identified subject ID, COVID-19 status, age in years and sex. The paper as a whole reports these results and caveats: The amount of clinical and demographic metadata varied by source and participant and was provided uncurated.

Of note for this clone: What antigen it recognizes has not been identified. Per-base qualities were not stored, and no clone one base away is much larger.

The immunoSEQ Assay, a bias-controlled multiplex PCR, was used to amplify TCRbeta CDR3 regions from genomic DNA. As for how the authors treated the data: Within the assay, amplification of reference gene primers was used to estimate how many nucleated cells each sample contained. Sequence reads were collapsed and filtered to measure the absolute abundance of every unique TCRbeta CDR3 rearrangement. For each sample, productive Simpson clonality was calculated as the square root of Simpson's diversity index over productive rearrangements. TCRdb carries this immuneACCESS record with in-frame sequences only. Its versions omit some clonotypes, under half of them owing to an unresolved V gene in the studies checked, with the rest unexplained. The V and J calls and clone size are taken from that table; D and trimming were inferred from the DNA. In all, the sample holds a few hundred thousand clones, and less than 85% of those were seen once. 3.1% of the sample lies in the top ten.

Collaborating institutions collected whole blood in K2EDTA tubes following their own protocols. For TCRbeta analysis, collaborators shipped samples in one of three forms: frozen whole blood, isolated PBMCs, or DNA extracted from either of those sample types. The germline V end is reduced by 1 base and the J end by 4 bases; junction bases left unmatched: 12. The CDR3 sequence holds 16 residues, the cysteine and phenylalanine included. Just CDR3 DNA is preserved here, 48 bases in frame from base 1. CDR1 and CDR2 were assigned from the germline V gene (reference sequence) as GTSNPN and SVGIG. The sequenced material came from peripheral blood. The receptor comes from a woman aged 18-29 years with acute or convalescent COVID-19. The chain employs TRBV30 and TRBJ1-1; 7 central nucleotides agree with TRBD1. CDR3 reads: CAWSDHNTGVGTEAFF. The DNA reads as follows: TGTGCCTGGAGTGATCATAATACAGGGGTGGGCACTGAAGCTTTCTTT.